These T cell receptor beta chains were read from a single sample in a study of Graves' ophthalmopathy and Graves' hyperthyroidism. TCRdb reprocessed the multiplex PCR reads via MiXCR and lists one record per CDR3 protein. The sample shows approximately 700,000 distinct CDR3 sequences, roughly two fifths of them seen only once. Material for sequencing was peripheral blood. The receptors here all came from an adult man with Graves' ophthalmopathy. The CDR3 runs from the conserved cysteine through the conserved F or W.

V gene: TRBV24-1
J gene: TRBJ1-5
CDR3 length: 12
CDR3 protein: CATSDGVQPQHF

V gene: TRBV29-1
J gene: TRBJ1-3
CDR3 length: 19
CDR3 protein: CSVPPQTGTGYFSGNTIYF

V gene: TRBV20-1
J gene: TRBJ1-1
CDR3 length: 12
CDR3 protein: CSASVRGAEAFF

V gene: TRBV2
J gene: TRBJ1-4
CDR3 length: 14
CDR3 protein: CASSVDRTNEKLFF

V gene: TRBV10-2
J gene: TRBJ2-3
CDR3 length: 12
CDR3 protein: CASSESVDTQYF

V gene: TRBV4-1
J gene: TRBJ1-5
CDR3 length: 16
CDR3 protein: CASSQVFAGANQPQHF

V gene: TRBV29-1
J gene: TRBJ2-6
CDR3 length: 12
CDR3 protein: CSVDRAENTEAF

V gene: TRBV7-9
J gene: TRBJ1-2
CDR3 length: 16
CDR3 protein: CASSPAGDGSSGGYTF

V gene: TRBV5-1
J gene: TRBJ2-5
CDR3 length: 13
CDR3 protein: CASKSRVQETQYF

V gene: TRBV14
J gene: TRBJ1-5
CDR3 length: 14
CDR3 protein: CASSQDPSPEPQHF

V gene: TRBV20-1
J gene: TRBJ1-1
CDR3 length: 15
CDR3 protein: CSAKNQGRVGTEAFF

V gene: TRBV19
J gene: TRBJ2-2
CDR3 length: 15
CDR3 protein: CASSTDRGRAGELFF

V gene: TRBV25-1
J gene: TRBJ1-1
CDR3 length: 14
CDR3 protein: CAWSMEMGNTEAFF

V gene: TRBV19
J gene: TRBJ1-1
CDR3 length: 14
CDR3 protein: CATRAGTARTEAFF

V gene: TRBV11-2
J gene: TRBJ1-6
CDR3 length: 13
CDR3 protein: CAGQGRDNSPLHF

V gene: TRBV29-1
J gene: TRBJ2-7
CDR3 length: 12
CDR3 protein: CSVGGASYEQYF

V gene: TRBV5-1
J gene: TRBJ2-2
CDR3 length: 16
CDR3 protein: CASSLRTLENTGELFF

V gene: TRBV19
J gene: TRBJ1-3
CDR3 length: 14
CDR3 protein: CATRRGTPGNTIYF

V gene: TRBV7-2
J gene: TRBJ2-7
CDR3 length: 15
CDR3 protein: CASSLAASGKYEQYF

V gene: TRBV29-1
J gene: TRBJ2-3
CDR3 length: 13
CDR3 protein: CSVGRGRTDTQYF

V gene: TRBV29-1
J gene: TRBJ1-1
CDR3 length: 13
CDR3 protein: CSVDRDLNTEAFF

V gene: TRBV5-1
J gene: TRBJ1-2
CDR3 length: 12
CDR3 protein: CASSFPGRGYTF

V gene: TRBV10-3
J gene: TRBJ2-7
CDR3 length: 13
CDR3 protein: CASSSLDTPGQYF

V gene: TRBV5-1
J gene: TRBJ1-1
CDR3 length: 15
CDR3 protein: CASSLVSGLNTEAFF

V gene: TRBV19
J gene: TRBJ1-2
CDR3 length: 14
CDR3 protein: CASSYRGPSYGYTF

V gene: TRBV29-1
J gene: TRBJ1-1
CDR3 length: 15
CDR3 protein: CSVEDRAGSNTEAFF

V gene: TRBV15
J gene: TRBJ1-1
CDR3 length: 14
CDR3 protein: CATSRWDLQGAAFF

V gene: TRBV7-9
J gene: TRBJ1-2
CDR3 length: 14
CDR3 protein: CASSPRRPNYGYTF

V gene: TRBV10-3
J gene: TRBJ2-2
CDR3 length: 16
CDR3 protein: CAISAETSGDTGELFF

V gene: TRBV7-8
J gene: TRBJ1-1
CDR3 length: 13
CDR3 protein: CASSHGDNTEAFF

V gene: TRBV6-5
J gene: TRBJ2-7
CDR3 length: 14
CDR3 protein: CASTWTVRANEQYF

V gene: TRBV10-3
J gene: TRBJ2-5
CDR3 length: 16
CDR3 protein: CAISLRRQAREETQYF

V gene: TRBV3-1
J gene: TRBJ1-2
CDR3 length: 11
CDR3 protein: CASSQDGGQEF

V gene: TRBV7-8
J gene: TRBJ1-6
CDR3 length: 20
CDR3 protein: CASSEAGRRGSPLYNSPLHF

V gene: TRBV2
J gene: TRBJ1-2
CDR3 length: 16
CDR3 protein: CASSEDGQGRDYGYTF

V gene: TRBV27
J gene: TRBJ1-6
CDR3 length: 15
CDR3 protein: CASRAFGTGNSPLHF

V gene: TRBV19
J gene: TRBJ1-2
CDR3 length: 15
CDR3 protein: CASSIMSGGGHGYTF

V gene: TRBV7-2
J gene: TRBJ2-5
CDR3 length: 16
CDR3 protein: CASSLNRDSLQETQYF

V gene: TRBV29-1
J gene: TRBJ1-2
CDR3 length: 14
CDR3 protein: CSTILGTGGRGYTF

V gene: TRBV7-2
J gene: TRBJ1-1
CDR3 length: 14
CDR3 protein: CASSLTGVGTEAFF

V gene: TRBV25-1
J gene: TRBJ2-2
CDR3 length: 15
CDR3 protein: CARDRLGAFRGELFF

V gene: TRBV12-3/TRBV12-4
J gene: TRBJ1-2
CDR3 length: 14
CDR3 protein: CASRSSNGRYGYTF

V gene: TRBV10-3
J gene: TRBJ1-4
CDR3 length: 14
CDR3 protein: CAISTQGAWEKLFF

V gene: TRBV12-3/TRBV12-4
J gene: TRBJ1-5
CDR3 length: 16
CDR3 protein: CASSPDIRYSNQPQHF

V gene: TRBV5-1
J gene: TRBJ2-5
CDR3 length: 14
CDR3 protein: CASSFEGGRETQYF